Listed here are 8 T cell receptor beta chains from one sample, sequenced in a study of radiotherapy plus CTLA-4 blockade in lung cancer. Repertoires were generated with immunoSEQ multiplex PCR, while TCRdb's copy carries only in-frame clones and drops some. This sample has about 120,000 clones, with 75% to 90% found just once. The sequencing used peripheral blood, collected from a patient treated with radiotherapy plus ipilimumab. These TCRs come from a human donor with non-small cell lung cancer that progressed on radiotherapy plus ipilimumab.

This sequence joins TRBV6-1 and TRBJ2-1; 7 nucleotides line up with TRBD1. The CDR3 sequence is 15 residues long. CDR1 and CDR2 (germline): MNHNS, SASEGT. With 4 bases clipped from V and 1 base from J, the junction kept 4 bases outside the gene matches. CDR3 region: CASSAYRGSYNEQFF. The DNA for the CDR3 is TGTGCCAGCAGTGCATACAGGGGTTCCTACAATGAGCAGTTCTTC.

In its sample, this clone was seen once. The CDR3 sequence is CSGLAGSREQFF. CDR3 DNA: TGCAGCGGACTAGCGGGGTCCCGTGAGCAGTTCTTC. The V call is TRBV29-1, the J call TRBJ2-1; 11 positions match TRBD2. CDR1 and CDR2 (germline): SQVTM, ANQGSEA. Trimming cost V 7 bases and J 9 bases; bases outside gene matches: 5. CDR3 length: 12 residues.

The CDR3 loop reads CASSAGTSGSNEQFF. For the CDR3, the DNA is TGCGCCAGCAGCGCCGGGACTAGCGGGTCCAATGAGCAGTTCTTC. The chain links TRBV5-1 to TRBJ2-1; TRBD2 matches 12 bases. V dropped 4 bases and J dropped 6; count of bases not matched to a gene: 5. The CDR3 consists of 15 residues. CDR1 and CDR2 (germline): SGHRS, YFSETQ. Complete variable domain (other parts from reference TRBV5-1 and TRBJ2-1): KAGVTQTPRYLIKTRGQQVTLSCSPISGHRSVSWYQQTPGQGLQFLFEYFSETQRNKGNFPGRFSGRQFSNSRSEMNVSTLELGDSALYLCASSAGTSGSNEQFFGPGTRLTVL.

The chain employs TRBV7-8 and TRBJ1-1; 7 nucleotides agree with TRBD1. The CDR3 runs 15 residues. CDR1 and CDR2 (germline): SGHVS, FQNEAQ. After removal of 4 bases from V and 1 base from J, the junction contained 6 bases not matched to a gene. The DNA for the CDR3 is TGTGCCAGCAGCTCCCGGACAGGCCCGAACACTGAAGCTTTCTTT. Amino acid sequence: CASSSRTGPNTEAFF.

The rearrangement uses TRBV6-1 and TRBJ1-1, with 10 bases fitting TRBD1. CDR1 is MNHNS and CDR2 is SASEGT in the germline V gene. The CDR3 length is 15 residues. V lost 4 bases and J lost 5; bases outside the gene matches: 7. The chain's CDR3 is CASSGRDRGGTEAFF. The CDR3 DNA reads as TGTGCCAGCAGTGGTCGGGACAGGGGTGGTACTGAAGCTTTCTTT.

A note on this clone: Its ends do not fully match the called genes, so a read error is possible. This sequence joins TRBV5-6 and TRBJ1-1; D may be TRBD1 (5 bases). CDR1 is SGHDT and CDR2 is YYEEEE in the germline V gene. This CDR3 region has 11 residues. CDR3 region: CASSLNRRGIF. CDR3 sequence (DNA): TGTGCCAGCAGCTTGAACCGACGGGGGATCTTT. Together with reference TRBV5-6 and TRBJ1-1, the CDR3 gives the full variable domain: DAGVTQSPTHLIKTRGQQVTLRCSPKSGHDTVSWYQQALGQGPQFIFQYYEEEERQRGNFPDRFSGHQFPNYSSELNVNALLLGDSALYLCASSLNRRGIFGQGTRLTVV.

The chain uses TRBV7-3 and TRBJ2-2, with 8 bases lining up with TRBD2. The CDR3 is made up of 16 amino acids. The V and J ends lost 6 bases and 5 bases, in that order; junction bases with no gene match: 11. CDR1 and CDR2 from the germline V gene are SGHTA and FQGTGA. CDR3 residues: CASSLRSGSRTGELFF. For the CDR3, the DNA is TGTGCCAGCAGTCTTCGAAGCGGGAGTCGGACCGGGGAGCTGTTTTTT. The full variable domain, completed using reference TRBV7-3 and TRBJ2-2, is GAGVSQTPSNKVTEKGKYVELRCDPISGHTALYWYRQSLGQGPEFLIYFQGTGAADDSGLPNDRFFAVRPEGSVSTLKIQRTERGDSAVYLCASSLRSGSRTGELFFGEGSRLTVL.

The V and J genes are TRBV5-1 and TRBJ2-3; D could derive from TRBD1 or TRBD2 (5 bases each). Trimming removed 6 bases from V and 1 base from J, with 12 bases in between. Germline V lookup: CDR1 SGHRS, CDR2 YFSETQ. The CDR3 is made up of 14 amino acids. DNA for the CDR3: TGCGCCAGCACCAGGGACCTTCGCACAGATACGCAGTATTTT. Its protein product is CASTRDLRTDTQYF.